The subject of this entry is one T cell receptor beta chain. Its antigen is undetermined. The data were obtained in a study of graft-versus-host responses after intestinal transplantation. About the research overall: Isolated intestinal, liver-intestinal, or multivisceral transplants had been given to the recipients. Recipients across the board were started on anti-thymocyte globulin induction, then kept on tacrolimus and steroids for two to four years. General study findings and limits: After transplant, early declines in HvG clones were associated with peak levels of circulating GvH clones. Investigators detected GvH clones in recipient marrow, with some emerging earlier in ileum or blood.

Libraries were prepared by immunoSEQ multiplex PCR; TCRdb keeps only in-frame clonotypes and omits some of them. The sample has approximately 24,000 clones, around 94% seen once. Germline loops: CDR1 SGDLS, CDR2 YYNGEE. With V trimmed by 3 bases and J by 2 bases, 4 bases remained unmatched. The CDR3 is 15 residues long. The receptor was derived from a human patient who received an intestinal transplant, so some T cells may come from the graft donor. The specimen was PBMCs, collected roughly 30 days after intestinal transplant. This sequence joins TRBV9 and TRBJ2-1; 8 bases are shared with TRBD2. The CDR3 sequence: CASSASGSAYNEQFF. DNA for the CDR3: TGTGCCAGCAGCGCGAGCGGGAGCGCCTACAATGAGCAGTTCTTC.